These T cell receptor beta chains were read from a single sample in a study of cytomegalovirus exposure and HLA in healthy donors. Clones were read by immunoSEQ multiplex PCR, and TCRdb kept only the in-frame ones, dropping some. This sample carries roughly 140,000 clones, 70% to 90% of them seen once, and the ten largest clones take roughly 2.3%. Sequenced material: PBMCs. These receptors were taken from a woman aged 18-29 years in good health and CMV-seronegative. Each CDR3 is given with its conserved first and last residue. The D gene is left open where the match is weak. Clone size appears in some rows only: once, few, many, or a class for an expanded clone.

CASSFGREDEQYF	TGTGCCAGCAGTTTCGGAAGGGAGGACGAGCAGTACTTC	once	TRBV28	NA	TRBJ2-7
CASSLSQPLLTSPLHF	TGTGCCAGCAGCTTATCGCAGCCACTATTGACTTCACCCCTCCACTTT	NA	TRBV5-5	NA	TRBJ1-6
CASSQDDRGYEQYF	TGCGCCAGCAGCCAAGACGACAGGGGTTACGAGCAGTACTTC	once	TRBV4-1	TRBD1	TRBJ2-7
CASSQDRGGGYTF	TGTGCCAGCAGCCAGGATAGAGGGGGCGGCTACACCTTC	NA	TRBV4-2	TRBD1	TRBJ1-2
CASSLRDWGSYYEQYF	TGTGCCAGCAGCTTAAGGGACTGGGGGAGTTATTACGAGCAGTACTTC	NA	TRBV7-6	NA	TRBJ2-7
CASSPRGGRDEQYF	TGTGCCAGCAGCCCTCGGGGGGGGCGGGACGAGCAGTACTTC	NA	TRBV7-3	TRBD2	TRBJ2-7
CASSLGTGTYEQYF	TGTGCCAGCAGCTTAGGGACAGGGACCTACGAGCAGTACTTC	NA	TRBV7-2	TRBD1	TRBJ2-7
CASSLDGRGSSYEQYF	TGTGCCAGCAGCTTAGATGGTCGGGGGAGCTCCTACGAGCAGTACTTC	NA	TRBV11-2	NA	TRBJ2-7
CASSSVAGGSSTDTQYF	TGTGCCAGCAGCTCGGTAGCGGGGGGGTCTAGCACAGATACGCAGTATTTT	few	TRBV28	TRBD2	TRBJ2-3
CANQRADRGNTIYF	TGTGCCAACCAGAGGGCGGACAGGGGAAACACCATATATTTT	NA	TRBV6-4	TRBD1	TRBJ1-3
CASSPGLAGGNEQFF	TGTGCCAGCAGCCCGGGACTAGCGGGAGGGAATGAGCAGTTCTTC	NA	TRBV4-2	TRBD2	TRBJ2-1
CASSEARATGTLHF	TGTGCCAGCAGTGAAGCACGGGCGACGGGGACCCTCCACTTT	NA	TRBV2	NA	TRBJ1-6
CASSQGTGSEQETQYF	TGCGCCAGCAGCCAGGGGACAGGGTCCGAGCAAGAGACCCAGTACTTC	NA	TRBV4-1	TRBD1	TRBJ2-5
CSVGGRATDTQYF	TGCAGCGTTGGCGGGCGGGCCACAGATACGCAGTATTTT	NA	TRBV29-1	NA	TRBJ2-3
CASTQSPAWETQYF	TGTGCCAGCACCCAGAGCCCAGCGTGGGAGACCCAGTACTTC	NA	TRBV28	NA	TRBJ2-5
CASSLVAGSYNSPLHF	TGCGCCAGCAGCTTGGTGGCAGGCTCCTATAATTCACCCCTCCACTTT	NA	TRBV5-1	NA	TRBJ1-6
CTTTPGGDYNEQFF	TGTACTACGACGCCGGGGGGGGACTACAATGAGCAGTTCTTC	NA	TRBV28	TRBD2	TRBJ2-1
CASSSGQAPYEQYF	TGTGCCAGCAGTTCCGGACAGGCCCCCTACGAGCAGTATTTC	once	TRBV28	TRBD1	TRBJ2-7
CASSIDGGGTDTQYF	TGTGCCAGTAGTATAGATGGCGGGGGCACAGATACGCAGTATTTT	NA	TRBV19	NA	TRBJ2-3
CASSLGGQRQETQYF	TGTGCCAGCAGCTTGGGGGGACAGAGACAAGAGACCCAGTACTTC	NA	TRBV11-2	NA	TRBJ2-5
CASSELSGGEETQYF	TGTGCCAGCAGTGAACTCAGCGGGGGGGAAGAGACCCAGTACTTC	once	TRBV25-1	TRBD2	TRBJ2-5
CASSLAGGTKNIQYF	TGTGCCAGCAGCTTGGCGGGGGGGACCAAAAACATTCAGTACTTC	NA	TRBV5-4	TRBD2	TRBJ2-4
CASSDGRAGATDTQYF	TGTGCCAGCAGTGATGGCCGGGCGGGAGCCACAGATACGCAGTATTTT	NA	TRBV2	TRBD2	TRBJ2-3
CASSYGQGSNQPQHF	TGTGCCAGCAGTTACGGGCAGGGCAGCAATCAGCCCCAGCATTTT	NA	TRBV6-5	NA	TRBJ1-5
CASTPDRVKGYTF	TGTGCCAGTACCCCCGACAGGGTGAAAGGCTACACCTTC	NA	TRBV19	TRBD1	TRBJ1-2
CASSQPGTSGSGLGEQFF	TGTGCCAGCAGCCAACCCGGGACTAGCGGGTCCGGGCTTGGTGAGCAGTTCTTC	NA	TRBV4-2	TRBD2	TRBJ2-1
CASSPTGTSGYNEQFF	TGTGCCAGCAGTCCCACCGGGACTAGCGGATACAATGAGCAGTTCTTC	NA	TRBV27	TRBD2	TRBJ2-1
CASSLGHGLAGVNEQYF	TGTGCCAGCAGCTTAGGCCACGGACTAGCGGGAGTCAACGAGCAGTACTTC	NA	TRBV7-2	TRBD2	TRBJ2-7
CASSNPPREGPYQQYF	TGTGCCAGCAGTAATCCCCCCAGGGAAGGACCCTACCAGCAGTACTTC	NA	TRBV27	NA	TRBJ2-7
CASSIQAPGNTIYF	TGTGCCAGTAGTATCCAGGCGCCTGGAAACACCATATATTTT	NA	TRBV19	NA	TRBJ1-3
CASSQDGVSRSYEQYF	TGCGCCAGCAGCCAAGATGGCGTGAGCAGGTCCTACGAGCAGTACTTC	NA	TRBV4-1	NA	TRBJ2-7
CASSTSGPSYEQYF	TGTGCCAGTAGTACTAGCGGCCCCTCCTACGAGCAGTACTTC	NA	TRBV19	TRBD2	TRBJ2-7
CASSLGAGRSGNTIYF	TGCGCCAGCAGCTTGGGGGCAGGTCGTTCTGGAAACACCATATATTTT	NA	TRBV5-1	NA	TRBJ1-3
CASSLEGGGISGANVLTF	TGCGCCAGCAGCTTGGAGGGCGGGGGGATCTCTGGGGCCAACGTCCTGACTTTC	NA	TRBV5-1	TRBD2	TRBJ2-6
CASIALAGGKETQYF	TGTGCCAGCATCGCTTTAGCGGGGGGAAAGGAGACCCAGTACTTC	NA	TRBV27	TRBD2	TRBJ2-5
CASSAPGTGGAQHF	TGTGCCAGCAGTGCCCCCGGGACGGGCGGGGCCCAGCATTTT	NA	TRBV25-1	NA	TRBJ1-5
CASSRTGGPYEQYF	TGTGCCAGCAGCCGGACAGGGGGCCCCTACGAGCAGTACTTC	NA	TRBV28	TRBD1	TRBJ2-7
CASSTDRSTYEQYF	TGTGCCAGCAGTACCGACAGGTCTACCTACGAGCAGTACTTC	few	TRBV6-5	NA	TRBJ2-7
CASNLLAGASTDTQYF	TGTGCCAGCAACCTACTAGCGGGAGCGTCCACAGATACGCAGTATTTT	NA	TRBV7-2	TRBD2	TRBJ2-3
CASSLAAYEQYF	TGTGCCAGCAGCTTGGCGGCCTACGAGCAGTACTTC	NA	TRBV5-6	NA	TRBJ2-7
CASSSGAVPYNEQFF	TGTGCCAGCAGTTCCGGCGCGGTACCCTACAATGAGCAGTTCTTC	NA	TRBV28	NA	TRBJ2-1
CASSPLDRGESPLHF	TGTGCCAGTAGTCCCCTAGACAGGGGTGAATCACCCCTCCACTTT	NA	TRBV19	TRBD1	TRBJ1-6
CASRWVGGSNEKLFF	TGTGCCAGCAGATGGGTAGGGGGCTCTAATGAAAAACTGTTTTTT	NA	TRBV28	TRBD1	TRBJ1-4